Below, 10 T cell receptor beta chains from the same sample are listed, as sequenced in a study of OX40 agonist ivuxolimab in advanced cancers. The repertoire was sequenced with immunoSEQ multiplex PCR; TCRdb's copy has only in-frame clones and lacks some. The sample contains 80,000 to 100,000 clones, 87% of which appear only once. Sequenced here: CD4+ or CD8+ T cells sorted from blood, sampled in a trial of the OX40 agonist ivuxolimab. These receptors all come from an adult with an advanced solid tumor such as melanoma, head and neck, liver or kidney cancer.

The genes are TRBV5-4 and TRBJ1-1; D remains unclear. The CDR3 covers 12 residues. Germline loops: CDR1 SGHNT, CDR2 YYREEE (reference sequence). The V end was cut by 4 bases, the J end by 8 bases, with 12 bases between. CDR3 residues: CASSALELEAFF. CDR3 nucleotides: TGTGCCAGCAGCGCGCTGGAACTCGAAGCTTTCTTT. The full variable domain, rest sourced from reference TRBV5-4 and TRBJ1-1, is ETGVTQSPTHLIKTRGQQVTLRCSSQSGHNTVSWYQQALGQGPQFIFQYYREEENGRGNFPPRFSGLQFPNYSSELNVNALELDDSALYLCASSALELEAFFGQGTRLTVV.

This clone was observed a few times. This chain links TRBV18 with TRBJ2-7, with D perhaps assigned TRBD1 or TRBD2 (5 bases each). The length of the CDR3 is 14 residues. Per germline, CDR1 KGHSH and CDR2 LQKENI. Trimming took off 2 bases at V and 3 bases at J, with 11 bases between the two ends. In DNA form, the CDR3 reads TGTGCCAGCTCACCAAATCCAGGGAGCTACGAGCAGTACTTC. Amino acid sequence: CASSPNPGSYEQYF.

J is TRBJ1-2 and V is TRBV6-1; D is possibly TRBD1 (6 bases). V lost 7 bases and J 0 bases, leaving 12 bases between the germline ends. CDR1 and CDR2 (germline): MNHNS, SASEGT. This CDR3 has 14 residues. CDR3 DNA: TGTGCCAGCACGATGGACAGACCTAACTATGGCTACACCTTC. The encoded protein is CASTMDRPNYGYTF.

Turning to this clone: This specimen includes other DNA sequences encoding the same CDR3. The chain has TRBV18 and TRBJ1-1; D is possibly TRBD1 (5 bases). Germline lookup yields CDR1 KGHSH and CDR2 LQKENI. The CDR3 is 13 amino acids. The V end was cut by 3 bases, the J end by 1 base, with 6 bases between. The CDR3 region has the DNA TGTGCCAGCTCACCGCAGGGGAACACTGAAGCTTTCTTT. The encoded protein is CASSPQGNTEAFF.

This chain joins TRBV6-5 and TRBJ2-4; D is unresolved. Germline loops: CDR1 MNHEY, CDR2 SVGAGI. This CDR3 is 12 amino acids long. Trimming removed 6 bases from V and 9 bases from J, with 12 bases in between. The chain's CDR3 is CASRAPFGIQYF. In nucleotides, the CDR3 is TGTGCCAGCAGGGCCCCTTTCGGCATTCAGTACTTC.

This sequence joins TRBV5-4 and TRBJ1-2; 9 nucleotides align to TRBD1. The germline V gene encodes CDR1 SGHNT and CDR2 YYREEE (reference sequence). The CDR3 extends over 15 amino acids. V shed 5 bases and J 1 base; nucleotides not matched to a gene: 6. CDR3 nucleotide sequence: TGTGCCAGCAGAACACAGGGGGCGGTTAACTATGGCTACACCTTC. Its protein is CASRTQGAVNYGYTF. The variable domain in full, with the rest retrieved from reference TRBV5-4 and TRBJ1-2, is ETGVTQSPTHLIKTRGQQVTLRCSSQSGHNTVSWYQQALGQGPQFIFQYYREEENGRGNFPPRFSGLQFPNYSSELNVNALELDDSALYLCASRTQGAVNYGYTFGSGTRLTVV.

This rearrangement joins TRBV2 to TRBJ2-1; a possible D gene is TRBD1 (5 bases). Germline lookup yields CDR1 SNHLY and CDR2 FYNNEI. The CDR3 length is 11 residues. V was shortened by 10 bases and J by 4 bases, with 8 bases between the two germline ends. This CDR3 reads CATAGYNEQFF. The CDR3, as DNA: TGTGCCACCGCAGGGTACAATGAGCAGTTCTTC.

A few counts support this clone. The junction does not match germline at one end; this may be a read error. CDR3 sequence (DNA): TGTGCCAGCAGAGAAGCACAGGACACCCAGTACTTC. Its protein product is CASREAQDTQYF. The chain has TRBV2 and TRBJ2-5, with D possibly matching TRBD1 (5 bases). CDR3 length equals 12 residues. Germline V gene lookup returns CDR1 SNHLY and CDR2 FYNNEI.

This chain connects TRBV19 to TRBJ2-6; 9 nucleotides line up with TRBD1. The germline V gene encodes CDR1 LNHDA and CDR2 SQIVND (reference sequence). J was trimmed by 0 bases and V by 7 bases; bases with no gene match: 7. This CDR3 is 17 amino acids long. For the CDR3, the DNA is TGTGCCAGTACTCACAGGGGGCGTACCTCTGGGGCCAACGTCCTGACTTTC. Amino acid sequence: CASTHRGRTSGANVLTF.

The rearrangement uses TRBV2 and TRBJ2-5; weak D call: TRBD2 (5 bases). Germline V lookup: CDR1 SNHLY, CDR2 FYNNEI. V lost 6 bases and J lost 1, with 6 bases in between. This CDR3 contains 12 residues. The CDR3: CASSGLQETQYF. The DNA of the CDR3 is TGTGCCAGCAGCGGACTCCAAGAGACCCAGTACTTC.